This T cell receptor (beta chain) originates from a study of immune characteristics of hereditary and idiopathic chronic pancreatitis. Background for the entire study: The study examined local immune cells and TCRbeta repertoires in the pancreas in hereditary and idiopathic chronic pancreatitis, using control pancreases from organ donors for comparison. TCRbeta sequencing included about five control pancreases, roughly 7 pancreases with hereditary chronic pancreatitis and about six pancreases with idiopathic chronic pancreatitis. Minimal in vitro experimental manipulation of pancreas-infiltrating T cells was the reason the gDNA-based approach was selected.

Receptor amplification or capture employed the immunoSEQ multiplex PCR assay. The TCRbeta CDR3 region and neighboring sequences were amplified from pancreatic genomic DNA and then sequenced. Under the source paper's analysis protocol: Repertoire diversity was measured as a mean normalized Shannon-Wiener index, alongside productive clonality and productive rearrangement counts. Control and chronic pancreatitis repertoire metrics were compared with the nonparametric Mann-Whitney U test. Shared clonotypes were defined as CDR3beta sequences with identical amino acid composition and length across subjects. The clones in this table, taken by TCRdb from immuneACCESS, are in-frame only. Not every clone is retained; where verified, under half of the shortfall comes from an unresolved V gene, and the cause of the rest is unknown. Clonal size and the V and J genes are those of that table, whereas D and trimming came from the DNA. Recorded for this sample are a few thousand clones; more than 65% of them occurred a single time. Jointly, the top ten make up approximately 7% of the sample.

The germline V gene (reference sequence) provides CDR1 SEHNR and CDR2 FQNEAQ. The CDR3 sequence holds 16 residues, the cysteine and phenylalanine included. The entry retains the CDR3 DNA only, 48 bases that are in frame from base 1. Germline trimming: 5 bases from V, 2 bases from J; junction bases outside gene matches: 9. What the study reported, not specific to this receptor: The study did not include chronic pancreatitis caused by alcohol use. Among about a dozen chronic pancreatitis patients, higher numbers of productive TCR rearrangements went along with higher disease severity scores, showing a positive correlation. Compared with controls, both chronic pancreatitis groups had significantly higher TCRbeta repertoire diversity and lower clonality. Vbeta-Jbeta gene family usage, including TRBV10, TRBV19, TRBV23 and TRBV5, differed between hereditary and idiopathic chronic pancreatitis. Because patient tissue could only be obtained at the time of TPIAT, differences in disease duration may have influenced the immune findings.

This clone has a handful of counts. The specificity of this receptor is unknown. One base away there is no much larger clone; base qualities are not given. Patients undergoing total pancreatectomy with islet autotransplantation (TPIAT) were the source of the chronic pancreatitis pancreas tissue. No known history of diabetes was present in the included chronic pancreatitis patients. For TCRbeta sequencing, genomic DNA was extracted directly from bulk pancreas tissue without sorting T cells. Pancreas tissues from patients and organ donors were collected consecutively at two US centers. The specimen sequenced was pancreas tissue with hereditary chronic pancreatitis. This chain joins TRBV7-9 to TRBJ2-3; a stretch of 8 junction bases matches TRBD2. This sequence was found in a human donor with chronic pancreatitis. CDR3 loop: CASSHLAGFTTDTQYF. The nucleotide sequence reads as follows: TGTGCCAGCAGCCACCTAGCGGGTTTTACCACAGATACGCAGTATTTT.